The 13 T cell receptor beta chains reported below all come from one sample, sequenced in a study of cytomegalovirus exposure and HLA in healthy donors. Profiling relied on immunoSEQ multiplex PCR, and the TCRdb table lists in-frame clones only, not all of them. The repertoire holds about 82,000 clones, 85% to 95% seen once, with roughly 0.74% in the top ten. What was sequenced was PBMCs. These receptor sequences come from a man aged 18 to 29 in good health and CMV-seronegative.

In its sample, this clone was seen once. The V gene is TRBV5-1, the J gene TRBJ2-7; tentatively, D is TRBD2 (6 bases). CDR3 size: 16 residues. V was shortened by 0 bases and J by 0 bases, with 13 bases between the two germline ends. CDR1 and CDR2 from the germline V gene are SGHRS and YFSETQ. CDR3 bases: TGCGCCAGCAGCTTGGCCGCGGAGGGGTCCTCCTACGAGCAGTACTTC. It encodes CASSLAAEGSSYEQYF.

For the CDR3, the DNA is TGTGCCAGCAGTTTACAGGGAAGCTATGGCTACACCTTC. This encodes CASSLQGSYGYTF. The chain links TRBV6-6 to TRBJ1-2; the D gene is possibly TRBD1 (6 bases). Trimming took off 4 bases at V and 4 bases at J, with 10 bases between the two ends. Looked up from germline, CDR1 is MNHNY and CDR2 is SVGAGI (reference sequence). The CDR3 contains 13 residues.

V gene TRBV2 combines with J gene TRBJ1-6; D is possibly TRBD1 (5 bases). Germline CDR1 reads SNHLY; CDR2 reads FYNNEI. Trimming took 5 bases from V and 10 from J, leaving 15 bases between them. This CDR3 comprises 14 residues. The DNA of the CDR3 is TGTGCCAGCAGTACCGGGACGGGAGGGTCACCCCTCCACTTT. Amino acid sequence: CASSTGTGGSPLHF.

The rearrangement joins TRBV2 to TRBJ2-1; possible D gene TRBD2, 6 bases. V was cut by 2 bases and J by 9 bases, with 14 bases left in between. Germline values: CDR1 SNHLY, CDR2 FYNNEI. The CDR3 is 14 amino acids. In nucleotides, the CDR3 is TGTGCCAGCAGTGAATTGAGGACTATGGGTGAGCAGTTCTTC. Residues: CASSELRTMGEQFF.

The rearrangement links TRBV28 to TRBJ1-4, with a weak D call TRBD1 (5 bases). V was trimmed by 6 bases and J by 11 bases, leaving 13 bases between them. Looked up from germline, CDR1 is MDHEN and CDR2 is SYDVKM. This CDR3 spans 12 amino acids. CDR3 bases: TGTGCCAGCAGCCTCAGGGTCGGGAAACTGTTTTTT. This translates into CASSLRVGKLFF.

The chain links TRBV28 to TRBJ2-1; D is ambiguous. CDR3 size: 14 residues. The V end was cut by 6 bases, the J end by 3 bases, with 12 bases between. CDR1 MDHEN and CDR2 SYDVKM come from the germline V gene. The CDR3 coding sequence is TGTGCCAGCAGGTCTGGGCGAAACTACAATGAGCAGTTCTTC. It is translated as CASRSGRNYNEQFF.

The chain is built from TRBV30 and TRBJ2-3, with 12 bases that match TRBD2. CDR3 length equals 15 residues. Germline CDR1 reads GTSNPN; CDR2 reads SVGIG (reference sequence). Trimming cost V 1 base and J 9 bases; bases outside gene matches: 8. CDR3 sequence (DNA): TGTGCCTGGAGTGAGGGACTAGCGGGTGGGGGGACGCAGTATTTT. Translation gives CAWSEGLAGGGTQYF. The full variable domain, rest sourced from reference TRBV30 and TRBJ2-3, is SQTIHQWPATLVQPVGSPLSLECTVEGTSNPNLYWYRQAAGRGLQLLFYSVGIGQISSEVPQNLSASRPQDRQFILSSKKLLLSDSGFYLCAWSEGLAGGGTQYFGPGTRLTVL.

The CDR3 DNA reads TGTGCCAGCAGCGGGATGGGGGGGAACGGGCAGTACTTC. This codes for CASSGMGGNGQYF. This chain uses TRBV7-6 with TRBJ2-7; 7 bases are a match to TRBD2. Trimming at V came to 5 bases and at J to 9 bases, leaving 10 bases not matched to a gene. Germline CDR1 SGHVS, CDR2 FNYEAQ. This CDR3 contains 13 residues.

The chain combines TRBV27 with TRBJ1-1; 7 nucleotides align to TRBD1. V dropped 5 bases and J dropped 8; count of bases not matched to a gene: 5. The CDR3 spans 12 residues. Germline CDR1 is MNHEY and CDR2 is SMNVEV (reference sequence). The CDR3 DNA follows: TGTGCCAGCAGTGCCCGGGACAGAGAAGCTTTCTTT. Its protein product is CASSARDREAFF.

The V and J genes are TRBV28 and TRBJ1-4; D not certain. In germline, CDR1 is MDHEN, CDR2 SYDVKM. The CDR3 runs to 11 residues. Trimming stripped 9 bases from V and 8 bases from J, with 10 bases between. The CDR3 is CASLQREKLFF. In DNA form, the CDR3 reads TGTGCCAGTCTCCAGCGGGAAAAACTGTTTTTT.

V and J are TRBV6-4 and TRBJ2-2; D gene uncertain. Trimming took off 5 bases at V and 3 bases at J, with 7 bases between the two ends. There are 13 residues in the CDR3. The germline CDR1 and CDR2 sequences are MRHNA and SNTAGT. The CDR3 sequence is CASSSSYTGELFF. Here the CDR3 DNA reads TGTGCCAGCAGTTCCTCTTACACCGGGGAGCTGTTTTTT.

The chain combines TRBV4-1 with TRBJ2-3; 11 bases agree with TRBD2. The CDR3 is 16 residues long. CDR1 and CDR2 (germline): MGHRA, YSYEKL. Trimming cost V 7 bases and J 5 bases; bases outside gene matches: 11. The CDR3 loop reads CASTEGLAGGGDTQYF. DNA for the CDR3: TGCGCCAGCACCGAGGGGCTAGCGGGGGGCGGAGATACGCAGTATTTT.

The chain links TRBV30 to TRBJ1-5; possibly TRBD1 for D (5 bases). Trimming left V 4 bases short and J 0 bases short, with 10 bases between. The CDR3 runs 14 residues. Germline-derived CDR1 and CDR2 are GTSNPN and SVGIG (reference sequence). This chain's CDR3 is CAWNGGVSNQPQHF. CDR3 nucleotide sequence: TGTGCCTGGAACGGAGGGGTTAGCAATCAGCCCCAGCATTTT.